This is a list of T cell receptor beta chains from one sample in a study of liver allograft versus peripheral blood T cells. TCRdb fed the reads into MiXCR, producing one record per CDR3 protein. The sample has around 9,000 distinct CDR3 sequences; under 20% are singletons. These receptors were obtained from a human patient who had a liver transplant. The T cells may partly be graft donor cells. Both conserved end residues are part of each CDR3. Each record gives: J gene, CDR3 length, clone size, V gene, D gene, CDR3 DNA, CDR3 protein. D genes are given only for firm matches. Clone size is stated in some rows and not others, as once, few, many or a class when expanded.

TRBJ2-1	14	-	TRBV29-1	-	TGCAGCTCGGTACCTGTTAGGGGGTTCAATGAGCAGTTCTTC	CSSVPVRGFNEQFF
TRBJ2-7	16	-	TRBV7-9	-	TGTGCCAGCAGCGCAGGGGGGGGGATGGGAACCTACGAGCAGTACTTC	CASSAGGGMGTYEQYF
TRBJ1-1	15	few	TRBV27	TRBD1	TGTGCCAGCACCCTGACAGGGGGCGGGTACACTGAAGCTTTCTTT	CASTLTGGGYTEAFF
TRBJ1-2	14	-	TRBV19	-	TGTGCCAGTAGTATAGATCTAGCCACGAAACTCTACACCTTC	CASSIDLATKLYTF
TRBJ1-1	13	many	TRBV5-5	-	TGTGCCAGCAGCTTGGGTTATGGCACTGAAGCTTTCTTT	CASSLGYGTEAFF
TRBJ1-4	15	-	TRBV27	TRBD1	TGTGCCAGCAGTCCAAGAGAGACAGGGGGTGAAAAACTGTTTTTT	CASSPRETGGEKLFF
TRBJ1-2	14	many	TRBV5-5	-	TGTGCCAGCAGCTTCTGGGACGGCGACTATGGCTACACCTTC	CASSFWDGDYGYTF
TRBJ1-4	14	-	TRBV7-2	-	TGTGCCAGCACCACGACAGCCAGGAATGAAAAACTGTTTTTT	CASTTTARNEKLFF
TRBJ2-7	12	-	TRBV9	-	TGTGCCAGCAGCGTAGATGGGAACGAGCAGTACTTC	CASSVDGNEQYF
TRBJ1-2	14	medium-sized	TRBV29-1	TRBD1	TGCAGCGTTTATGGACAGGGGGCTAACTATGGCTACACCTTC	CSVYGQGANYGYTF
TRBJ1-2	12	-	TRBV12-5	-	TGTGCCAGCACCGTGGGGGGGTTGGGCTACACCTTC	CASTVGGLGYTF
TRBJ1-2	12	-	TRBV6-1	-	TGTGCCAGCGGAGGGACGAGCTATGGCTACACCTTC	CASGGTSYGYTF
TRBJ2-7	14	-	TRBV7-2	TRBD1	TGTGCCAGCAGCTCCCGGGACAGGGGATACGAGCAGTACTTC	CASSSRDRGYEQYF
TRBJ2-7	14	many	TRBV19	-	TGTGCCAGTACCGAAGGGGACCGCCCCTACGAGCAGTACTTC	CASTEGDRPYEQYF
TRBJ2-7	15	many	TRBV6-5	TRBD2	TGTGCCAGCAGCGGACTAGCGGGGGCTTCTTACGAGCAGTACTTC	CASSGLAGASYEQYF
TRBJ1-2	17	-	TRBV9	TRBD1	TGTGCCAGCAGCGTAGCCCAACGGGGACAGAAGAACTATGGCTACACCTTC	CASSVAQRGQKNYGYTF
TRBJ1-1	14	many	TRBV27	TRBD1	TGTGCCAGCAGTTTGGGACAGCTTTACACTGAAGCTTTCTTT	CASSLGQLYTEAFF
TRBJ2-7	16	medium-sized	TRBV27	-	TGTGCCAGCAGTACCCCCTCCGGGGTTCCTCTCTACGAGCAGTACTTC	CASSTPSGVPLYEQYF
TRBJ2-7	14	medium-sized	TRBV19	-	TGTGCCAGTAGTCCTGACAGGCCGAGCTACGAGCAGTACTTC	CASSPDRPSYEQYF
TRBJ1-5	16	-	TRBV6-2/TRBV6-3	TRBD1	TGTGCCAGCAGCCCCGGGACAGGGGTCATTAATCAGCCCCAGCATTTT	CASSPGTGVINQPQHF
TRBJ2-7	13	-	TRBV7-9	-	TGTGCCAGCAGGGGTCGTGAATCCTACGAGCAGTACTTC	CASRGRESYEQYF
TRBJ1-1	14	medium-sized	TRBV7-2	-	TGTGCCAGCAGCTTAGGAGTGGGCATGGTGGGAGCTTTCTTT	CASSLGVGMVGAFF
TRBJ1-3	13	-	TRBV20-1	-	TGCAACCCCGCGGGGGGGACCGGAAACACCATATATTTT	CNPAGGTGNTIYF
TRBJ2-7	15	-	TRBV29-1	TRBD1	TGCAGCGTTGAAGTAGGACAGGTTCGACCGAACGAGCAGTACTTC	CSVEVGQVRPNEQYF
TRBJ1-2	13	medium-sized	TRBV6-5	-	TGTGCCAGCAGTTACCTTCTTAACTATGGCTACACCTTC	CASSYLLNYGYTF
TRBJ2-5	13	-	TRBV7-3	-	TGTGCCAGCAGCCCCGGGGGTTTAGAGACCCAGTACTTC	CASSPGGLETQYF
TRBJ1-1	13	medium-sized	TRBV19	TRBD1	TGTGCCAGTAGTATATACAGGGGGAATGAAGCTTTCTTT	CASSIYRGNEAFF
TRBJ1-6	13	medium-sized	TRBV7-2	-	TGTGCCAGCAGCTTAGAGGGGGGGTCACCCCTCCACTTT	CASSLEGGSPLHF
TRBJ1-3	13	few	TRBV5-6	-	TGTGCCAGCAGCTTGGACCGTGGAAACACCATATATTTT	CASSLDRGNTIYF
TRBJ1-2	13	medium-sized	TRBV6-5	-	TGTGCCAGCAGTTCTCAGGGGAACTATGGCTACACCTTC	CASSSQGNYGYTF
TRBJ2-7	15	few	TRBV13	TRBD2	TGTGCCAGCAGCTTGAACGGGGGGGGCTCCTACGAGCAGTACTTC	CASSLNGGGSYEQYF
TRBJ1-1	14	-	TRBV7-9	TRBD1	TGTGCCAGCAGCCAGAGACAGGGGCGGACTGAAGCTTTCTTT	CASSQRQGRTEAFF
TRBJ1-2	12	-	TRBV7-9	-	TGTGCCAGCAGCTTAGGGGTGAGCGGCTACACCTTC	CASSLGVSGYTF
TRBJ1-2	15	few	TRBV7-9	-	TGTGCCAGCAGCTATCTAGGGGACCTCATCTATGGCTACACCTTC	CASSYLGDLIYGYTF
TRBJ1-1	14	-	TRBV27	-	TGTGCCAGCAGTTTATATAGGGTCAACACTGAAGCTTTCTTT	CASSLYRVNTEAFF
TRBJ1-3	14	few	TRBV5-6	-	TGTGCCAGCAGCTTTAGCAGGGCAGGAAACACCATATATTTT	CASSFSRAGNTIYF
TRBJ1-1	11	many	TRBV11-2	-	TGTGCCAGCAGCTTAGCCACTGAAGCTTTCTTT	CASSLATEAFF
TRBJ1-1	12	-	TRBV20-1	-	TGCAGTGCTACCAAAGGTCCCACTGAAGCTTTCTTT	CSATKGPTEAFF
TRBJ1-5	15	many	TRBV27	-	TGTGCCAGCAGGTCCCGGACAGATAGCAATCAGCCCCAGCATTTT	CASRSRTDSNQPQHF
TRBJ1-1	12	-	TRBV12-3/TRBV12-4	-	TGTGCCAGCAGTTTTCCAGGGTCAGCAGCTTTCTTT	CASSFPGSAAFF
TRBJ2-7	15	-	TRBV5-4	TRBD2	TGTGCCAGCAGCCCCGGGACTAGCTCTCACTACGAGCAGTACTTC	CASSPGTSSHYEQYF
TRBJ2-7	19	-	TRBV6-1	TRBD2	TGTGCCAGCAGTGAAGCGCGGGGGGGGGCGTATTTCCCCGGACACGAGCAGTACTTC	CASSEARGGAYFPGHEQYF
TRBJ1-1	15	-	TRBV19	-	TGTGCCAGTAGTATCGGCATGGGGTTCAGTACTGAAGCTTTCTTT	CASSIGMGFSTEAFF
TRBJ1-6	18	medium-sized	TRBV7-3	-	TGTGCCAGCAGCTTATTGGGACCCGCAAGGGGGATATATTCACCCCTCCACTTT	CASSLLGPARGIYSPLHF
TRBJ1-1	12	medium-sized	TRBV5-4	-	TGTGCCAGCAGCTTGGAGGGGACTGAAGCTTTCTTT	CASSLEGTEAFF
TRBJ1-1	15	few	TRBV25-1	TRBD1	TGTGCCAGCAGTGACCCAACAGGGGTGAACACTGAAGCTTTCTTT	CASSDPTGVNTEAFF
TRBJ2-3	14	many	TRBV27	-	TGTGCCAGCAGTTTTTGGCAGGCATCAGATACGCAGTATTTT	CASSFWQASDTQYF
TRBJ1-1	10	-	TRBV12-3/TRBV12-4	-	TGTGCCAGCAGTTTAGCTGAAGCTTTCTTT	CASSLAEAFF
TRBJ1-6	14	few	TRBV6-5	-	TGTGCCAGCAGTTACGGCCAGATTAATTCACCCCTCCACTTT	CASSYGQINSPLHF
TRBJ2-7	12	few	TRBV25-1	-	TGTGCCAGCAGTGTGACAGCCCGCGAGCAGTACTTC	CASSVTAREQYF
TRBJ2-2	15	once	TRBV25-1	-	TGTGCCAGCAGCGAAGGGCAGGCCGACACCGGGGAGCTGTTTTTT	CASSEGQADTGELFF
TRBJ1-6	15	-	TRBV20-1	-	TGCAGTGCTTTTCAAAAGGACAAGCCCAATTCACCCCTCCACTTT	CSAFQKDKPNSPLHF
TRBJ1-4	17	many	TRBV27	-	TGTGCCAGCAGTCCCTTTCCCGACATAGCAACTAATGAAAAACTGTTTTTT	CASSPFPDIATNEKLFF
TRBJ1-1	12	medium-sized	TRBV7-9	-	TGTGCCAGCAGGGTAGGCAACACTGAAGCTTTCTTT	CASRVGNTEAFF
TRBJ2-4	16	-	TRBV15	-	TGTGCCACCAGCAGAGATGCAGGGAACGCCAAAAACATTCAGTACTTC	CATSRDAGNAKNIQYF
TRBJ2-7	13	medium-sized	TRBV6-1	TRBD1	TGTGCCAGCAGTCCGACAGGGCTCTACGAGCAGTACTTC	CASSPTGLYEQYF